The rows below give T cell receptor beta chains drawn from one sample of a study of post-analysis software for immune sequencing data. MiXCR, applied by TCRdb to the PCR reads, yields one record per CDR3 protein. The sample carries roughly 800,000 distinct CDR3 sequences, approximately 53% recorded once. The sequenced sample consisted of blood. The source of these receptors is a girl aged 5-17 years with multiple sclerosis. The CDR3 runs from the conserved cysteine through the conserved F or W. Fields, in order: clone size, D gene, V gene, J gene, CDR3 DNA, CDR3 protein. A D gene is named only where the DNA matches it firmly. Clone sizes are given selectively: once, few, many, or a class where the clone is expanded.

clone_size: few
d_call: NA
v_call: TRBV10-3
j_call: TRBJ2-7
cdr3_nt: TGTGCCATCAGAGGACAAGGCGACGAGCAGTACTTC
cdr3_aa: CAIRGQGDEQYF

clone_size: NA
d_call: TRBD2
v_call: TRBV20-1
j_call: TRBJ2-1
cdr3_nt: TGCAGTGCTAGAGATCAAGCGGGGGGCTATATTGAGCAGTTCTTC
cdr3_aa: CSARDQAGGYIEQFF

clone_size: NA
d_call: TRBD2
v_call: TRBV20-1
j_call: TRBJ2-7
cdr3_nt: TGCAGTGCGCTTCGAGAGCGGCCTAGCGGGAGTTACGAGCTGTACTTC
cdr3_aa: CSALRERPSGSYELYF

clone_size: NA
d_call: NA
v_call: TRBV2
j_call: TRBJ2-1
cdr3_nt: TGTGCCAGATCCTCAGGGAGTTCCTACAATGAGCAGTTCTTC
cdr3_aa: CARSSGSSYNEQFF

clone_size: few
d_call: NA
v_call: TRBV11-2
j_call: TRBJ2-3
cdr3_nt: TGTGCCAGCAGCAAAAAGGGAATAGATACGCAGTATTTT
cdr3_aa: CASSKKGIDTQYF

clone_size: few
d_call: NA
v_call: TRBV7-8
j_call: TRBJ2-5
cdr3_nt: TGTGCCAGCAGCCATCTAAGAACCTACCTGTACCAAGAGACCCAGTACTTC
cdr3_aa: CASSHLRTYLYQETQYF

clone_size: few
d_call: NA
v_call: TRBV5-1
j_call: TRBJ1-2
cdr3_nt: TGCGCCAGCAGCTTGGGAACGGCCCTCAACTATGGCTACACCTTC
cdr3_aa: CASSLGTALNYGYTF

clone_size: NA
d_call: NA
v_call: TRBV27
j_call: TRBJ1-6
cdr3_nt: TGTGCCAGCAGTTCCCCGAATTCACCCCTCCACTTT
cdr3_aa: CASSSPNSPLHF

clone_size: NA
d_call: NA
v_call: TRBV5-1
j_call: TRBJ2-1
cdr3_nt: TGCGCCAGCAGGGGCACCGGGACTCGGTACAATGAGCAGTTCTTC
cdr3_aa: CASRGTGTRYNEQFF

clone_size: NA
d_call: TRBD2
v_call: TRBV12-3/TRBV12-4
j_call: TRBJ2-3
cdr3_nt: TGTGCCAGCAGCCCGAGGGGACTAGCAACAGATACGCAGTATTTT
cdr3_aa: CASSPRGLATDTQYF

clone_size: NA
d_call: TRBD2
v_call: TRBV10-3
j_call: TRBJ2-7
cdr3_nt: TGTGCCATCAGTGACGGAACTAGCGGGAGTAGAGAGGCCCAGTACTTC
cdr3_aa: CAISDGTSGSREAQYF

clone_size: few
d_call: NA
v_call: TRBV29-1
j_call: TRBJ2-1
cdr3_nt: TGCAGCGTTGAAAGACAGGAGGTACACAATGAGCAGTTCTTC
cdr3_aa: CSVERQEVHNEQFF

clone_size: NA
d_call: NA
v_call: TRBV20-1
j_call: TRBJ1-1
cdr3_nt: TGCAGTGCTAGAGGCTTGCACACTGAAGCTTTCTTT
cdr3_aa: CSARGLHTEAFF

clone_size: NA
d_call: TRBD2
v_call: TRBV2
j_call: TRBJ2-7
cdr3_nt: TGTGCCAGCAGGGGAACTAGCGGACTTGCCTACGAGCAGTACTTC
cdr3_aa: CASRGTSGLAYEQYF

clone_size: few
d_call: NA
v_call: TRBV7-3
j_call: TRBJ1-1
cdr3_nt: TGTGCCAGCAGCTTACAGACGAACACTGAAGCTTTCTTT
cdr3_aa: CASSLQTNTEAFF

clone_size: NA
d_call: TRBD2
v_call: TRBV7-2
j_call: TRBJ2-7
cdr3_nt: TGTGCCAGCAGCTTATCTAGCGGGGGGATTAGCTCCTACGAGCAGTACTTC
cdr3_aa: CASSLSSGGISSYEQYF

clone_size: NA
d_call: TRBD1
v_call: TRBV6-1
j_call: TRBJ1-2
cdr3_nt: TGTGCCAGCAGAGACGACAGGGGCAGGGGCTACACCTTC
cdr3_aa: CASRDDRGRGYTF

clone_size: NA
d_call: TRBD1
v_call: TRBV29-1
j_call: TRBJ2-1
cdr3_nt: TGCAGCGTTGAAAGGGACAGGGCCTACTACAATGAGCAGTTCTTC
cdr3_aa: CSVERDRAYYNEQFF

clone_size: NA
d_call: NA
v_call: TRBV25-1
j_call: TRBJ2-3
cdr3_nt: TGTGCCAGCAGTGAATCATCTTTCACATATACGCAGTATTTT
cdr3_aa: CASSESSFTYTQYF

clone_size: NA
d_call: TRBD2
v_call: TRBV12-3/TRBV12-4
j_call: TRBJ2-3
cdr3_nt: TGTGCCAGCAGAAGTCAAAACCGGGGGGGGACCGATACGCAGTATTTT
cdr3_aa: CASRSQNRGGTDTQYF

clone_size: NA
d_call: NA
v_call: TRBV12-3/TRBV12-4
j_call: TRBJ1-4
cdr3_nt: TGTGCCAGCAGCGTCTCTACAGGTGCCAATGAAAAACTGTTTTTT
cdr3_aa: CASSVSTGANEKLFF

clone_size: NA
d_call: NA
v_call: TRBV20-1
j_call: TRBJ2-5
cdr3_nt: TGCAGTGCTACCTTGACAGTACGAGAGACCCAGTACTTC
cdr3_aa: CSATLTVRETQYF